This T cell receptor (beta chain) was profiled in a study of T cells in tumors after PD-1 blockade. Study at large: Blood samples averaged around 110,000 templates (range roughly 24,000-280,000) and more than 35,000 unique clonotypes.

Germline V gene data show CDR1 as MNHEY and CDR2 as SVGAGI. The CDR3 totals 15 residues. V shed 2 bases and J shed 6 bases, with 14 bases lying between them. The study's findings and limits: Roughly two fifths of tumor TCR clonotypes were also found in blood.

TCRdb keeps only in-frame clones here, not all; method: immunoSEQ multiplex PCR. The repertoire holds tens of thousands of clones, with approximately 79% as singletons. This clone occurred a few times. Antigen: not known. The chain is built from TRBV6-5 and TRBJ2-4, with D maybe TRBD2 (7 bases). This TCR was sampled from a human donor with basal cell carcinoma. Sample: PBMCs, taken after anti-PD-1 treatment. The CDR3 DNA follows: TGTGCCAGCAGTTACCGGGGGGCGCTCGGAAACATTCAGTACTTC. Protein product: CASSYRGALGNIQYF.